This T cell receptor (beta chain) stems from a study of T cell repertoires in cytomegalovirus infection. TCRdb reanalysed the reads using MiXCR and keeps one entry per CDR3 protein. The sample records some 270,000 distinct CDR3 sequences, approximately 15% being singletons. This clonotype has at least ten counts. What it recognizes is unknown. Study-wide findings and caveats: CMV-specific HLA-C-restricted TCR beta clonotypes dominated the ex vivo response. Individuals carrying CMV plus the relevant HLA were identified by cumulative frequency of public TCR beta families.

The sample comprised CD8+ T cells from PBMCs. The sequence was obtained from a human donor in good health (CMV status not recorded). Some clones in this sample may be carry-over from other donors' samples.

CDR3: CASSGGPRTYEQYF. CDR3 nucleotides: TGTGCCAGCAGCGGCGGGCCGAGAACCTACGAGCAGTACTTC. The J gene is TRBJ2-7, the V gene TRBV7-8; weak D call: TRBD2 (5 bases). Germline CDR1 is SGHVS and CDR2 is FQNEAQ. This CDR3 region has 14 residues. V lost 5 bases and J lost 2, with 13 bases in between.